The 4 T cell receptor beta chains below all came from one sample that was sequenced in a study of response to subunit inactivated influenza vaccine. TCRdb ran MiXCR on the RT-PCR reads and lists one entry per CDR3 protein. The repertoire holds over 450,000 distinct CDR3 sequences, with about an eighth as singletons. Specimen: PBMCs from blood, collected 40 to 50 days after vaccination. Receptors originate from a man in his forties or fifties who received an inactivated influenza vaccine.

A few counts support this clonotype. CDR3 in amino acids: CASSTTGTTGELFF. The CDR3 DNA reads as TGTGCCAGCAGCACAACAGGGACCACCGGGGAGCTGTTTTTT. This sequence joins TRBV6-2 or TRBV6-3 and TRBJ2-2, with D possibly matching TRBD1 (6 bases). CDR3 length equals 14 residues. V was pared by 6 bases and J by 4 bases, with 12 bases between. CDR1 is MNHEY, CDR2 SVGEGT, per germline.

The J gene is TRBJ2-3, the V gene TRBV19, with D possibly being TRBD2 (6 bases). Germline-derived CDR1 and CDR2 are LNHDA and SQIVND (reference sequence). This CDR3 contains 15 residues. Trimming took off 2 bases at V and 4 bases at J, with 13 bases between the two ends. CDR3 DNA: TGTGCCAGTAGTATATACAGCTCGGGAGCAGATACGCAGTATTTT. This gives the protein CASSIYSSGADTQYF.

The V and J genes are TRBV6-1 and TRBJ2-3; the D gene is possibly TRBD2 (5 bases). V was cut by 6 bases and J by 3 bases, with 25 bases left in between. The length of the CDR3 is 18 residues. Germline CDR1 reads MNHNS; CDR2 reads SASEGT. CDR3: CASSSRRRLSGETDTQYF. The CDR3 nucleotides are TGTGCCAGCAGCTCACGGCGGAGGTTGAGCGGCGAGACAGATACGCAGTATTTT.

This chain links TRBV3-1 with TRBJ1-2, with 8 bases lining up with TRBD1. The germline V gene encodes CDR1 LGHDT and CDR2 YNNKEL (reference sequence). This CDR3 is 12 amino acids long. With V trimmed by 6 bases and J by 7 bases, 4 bases remained unmatched. CDR3 sequence (DNA): TGTGCCAGCAGAGGGGACAGGTCTGGCTACACCTTC. It encodes CASRGDRSGYTF. The full variable domain, its missing parts supplied by reference TRBV3-1 and TRBJ1-2, is DTAVSQTPKYLVTQMGNDKSIKCEQNLGHDTMYWYKQDSKKFLKIMFSYNNKELIINETVPNRFSPKSPDKAHLNLHINSLELGDSAVYFCASRGDRSGYTFGSGTRLTVV.